This TCR beta chain derives from a study of blood T cell repertoires in COVID-19. Overall study: PBMCs, B-cell-depleted T cells, or T cells provided the cDNA or gDNA that made up the material.

Repertoires were generated with immunoSEQ multiplex PCR, while TCRdb's copy carries only in-frame clones and drops some. The sample records roughly 670,000 clones, 80% to 90% being singletons. This clone has only one observation. This CDR3 is 16 amino acids long. Trimming shortened V by 3 bases and J by 6 bases, and 18 bases separated the two germline ends. Looked up from germline, CDR1 is LNHDA and CDR2 is SQIVND (reference sequence). The V gene is TRBV19, the J gene TRBJ1-5, with D maybe TRBD1 (5 bases). This TCR was sampled from a woman aged 18-29 years with acute or convalescent COVID-19. The sample consisted of peripheral blood. The CDR3 here is CASSISSLEGLQPQHF. The DNA for the CDR3 is TGTGCCAGTAGTATTTCCAGCTTGGAGGGACTTCAGCCCCAGCATTTT.